These 27 T cell receptor beta chains were sequenced from one sample in a study of CD8+ T cells in alopecia areata. Once RNA had been extracted, it was reverse transcribed into cDNA to act as the sequencing template. Measured with immunoSEQ multiplex PCR; TCRdb has only the in-frame clones, and not every one. This repertoire shows roughly 200,000 clones, roughly 50% found once; its top ten account for approximately 11%. Stated treatment: oral pan-JAK inhibitor, 5-10 mg twice daily. The source material was CD8+ T cells sorted from blood, sampled at week 24, from a patient treated with tofacitinib. Receptor source: a human donor with alopecia areata.

V and J are TRBV30 and TRBJ2-7; weak D call: TRBD1 (6 bases). CDR1 is GTSNPN and CDR2 is SVGIG in the germline V gene (reference sequence). The V and J ends lost 0 bases and 4 bases respectively, with 10 bases between them. This CDR3 region has 13 residues. CDR3 residues: CAWSVRQAYEQYF. In DNA form, the CDR3 reads TGTGCCTGGAGTGTACGACAGGCTTACGAGCAGTACTTC. The entire variable domain, with the rest obtained from reference TRBV30 and TRBJ2-7, is as follows: SQTIHQWPATLVQPVGSPLSLECTVEGTSNPNLYWYRQAAGRGLQLLFYSVGIGQISSEVPQNLSASRPQDRQFILSSKKLLLSDSGFYLCAWSVRQAYEQYFGPGTRLTVT.

The CDR3 bases are TGTGCCACCAGCAGAGGACAGGAGAATTTAGAGCAGTACTTC. The encoded protein is CATSRGQENLEQYF. V gene TRBV15 combines with J gene TRBJ2-7, with D possibly matching TRBD1 (6 bases). CDR1 is LNHNV, CDR2 YYDKDF, per germline (reference sequence). The CDR3 has 14 amino acids. Between the trimmed V and J ends, which lost 1 base and 7 bases, there was a span of 14 bases.

The CDR3 loop is CASSPLTGGDEKLFF. The CDR3 DNA is TGCGCCAGCAGCCCCCTGACAGGGGGGGATGAAAAACTGTTTTTT. The chain combines TRBV4-1 with TRBJ1-4; TRBD1 agrees at 9 bases. The CDR3 is 15 residues long. Germline CDR1 reads MGHRA; CDR2 reads YSYEKL. J gave up 6 bases and V 4 bases, and 6 bases lay outside the gene matches.

This clone was observed a handful of times. The chain employs TRBV5-6 and TRBJ2-1; no clear D gene. The germline gives CDR1 SGHDT, CDR2 YYEEEE. Trimming shortened V by 0 bases and J by 10 bases, and 8 bases separated the two germline ends. CDR3 length equals 12 residues. Here the CDR3 DNA reads TGTGCCAGCAGCTTGGGATGGGGAGAGCAGTTCTTC. It translates to CASSLGWGEQFF.

The chain has TRBV28 and TRBJ2-3; D uncertain. V was clipped by 4 bases and J by 5 bases, with 7 bases between them. The CDR3 consists of 12 residues. The V gene's germline CDR1 is MDHEN and CDR2 SYDVKM. CDR3: CASSSDEDTQYF. In DNA, the CDR3 is TGTGCCAGCAGTTCGGACGAAGATACGCAGTATTTT.

This clone was picked up a small number of times. V is TRBV29-1 and J is TRBJ2-7; D gene ambiguous. Germline CDR1 is SQVTM and CDR2 is ANQGSEA. The ends were cut back, 0 bases at V and 2 bases at J, with 5 bases in the middle. The CDR3 contains 12 residues. The CDR3 here is CSVEDTTYEQYF. For the CDR3, the DNA is TGCAGCGTTGAAGACACCACCTACGAGCAGTACTTC.

There are a few counts of this clone. This chain uses TRBV29-1 with TRBJ2-1, with a tentative D call TRBD2 (6 bases). The CDR3 extends over 14 amino acids. Looked up from germline, CDR1 is SQVTM and CDR2 is ANQGSEA. V was trimmed by 4 bases and J by 0 bases, leaving 10 bases between them. The DNA for the CDR3 is TGCAGCGTTGCCCCCGGGGGCTCCTACAATGAGCAGTTCTTC. This codes for CSVAPGGSYNEQFF.

The V call is TRBV7-8, the J call TRBJ2-5, with D possibly matching TRBD1 (6 bases). There are 13 residues in the CDR3. The germline V gene has CDR1 SGHVS and CDR2 FQNEAQ. V lost 4 bases to trimming and J lost 2 bases, with 8 bases between them. CDR3 region: CASSSGQQETQYF. CDR3 nucleotides: TGTGCCAGCAGCTCTGGACAGCAAGAGACCCAGTACTTC.

This rearrangement joins TRBV30 to TRBJ2-3, with D possibly being TRBD2 (5 bases). V was shortened by 0 bases and J by 1 base, with 11 bases between the two germline ends. The CDR3 covers 15 residues. CDR1 and CDR2 from the germline V gene are GTSNPN and SVGIG (reference sequence). CDR3 in amino acids: CAWSVDAGRTDTQYF. The CDR3 DNA reads TGTGCCTGGAGTGTAGACGCGGGTCGCACAGATACGCAGTATTTT.

This clone has more than one count but fewer than ten. Here the CDR3 DNA reads TGCAGCGTTTGGTTTGAAGGGGCGGGGGCTAGCACAGATACGCAGTATTTT. Its protein is CSVWFEGAGASTDTQYF. V is TRBV29-1 and J is TRBJ2-3, with D perhaps matching TRBD2 (7 bases). The V gene's germline CDR1 is SQVTM and CDR2 ANQGSEA. Between the trimmed V and J ends, which lost 5 bases and 0 bases, there was a span of 21 bases. CDR3 length equals 17 residues.

This clone was picked up a small number of times. The gene calls are TRBV9 and TRBJ2-1, with D possibly TRBD2 on 7 matching bases. The germline V gene has CDR1 SGDLS and CDR2 YYNGEE. Trimming shortened V by 0 bases and J by 9 bases, and 13 bases separated the two germline ends. This CDR3 has 14 amino acids. CDR3 sequence (DNA): TGTGCCAGCAGCGTAGAGGGGGGGCTCGGTGAGCAGTTCTTC. Amino acid sequence: CASSVEGGLGEQFF.

This clone was seen only a few times. The V gene is TRBV7-8, the J gene TRBJ2-1, with D unclear. Trimming took off 4 bases at V and 0 bases at J, with 19 bases between the two ends. The CDR3 has 18 residues. Germline CDR1 SGHVS, CDR2 FQNEAQ. The CDR3 sequence: CASSYLIVTSSSYNEQFF. The CDR3 DNA is TGTGCCAGCAGCTACTTGATTGTTACGTCGAGCTCCTACAATGAGCAGTTCTTC.

This clone was counted only a few times. The rearrangement links TRBV7-6 to TRBJ2-3; 8 bases fit TRBD2. Germline trimming cut 5 bases from V and 6 bases from J; bases unmatched to any gene: 7. This CDR3 is 14 amino acids long. Germline V gene data show CDR1 as SGHVS and CDR2 as FNYEAQ. The CDR3 sequence is CASSPGAGEDTQYF. CDR3 nucleotide sequence: TGTGCCAGCAGCCCGGGAGCGGGGGAGGATACGCAGTATTTT.

This clone was found a few times. The genes are TRBV14 and TRBJ1-1, with D hard to call. The CDR3 spans 13 residues. CDR1 is SGHDN, CDR2 FVKESK, per germline. The ends were cut back, 6 bases at V and 1 base at J, with 9 bases in the middle. The CDR3 DNA reads as TGTGCCAGCAGTGGATTCGGGAACACTGAAGCTTTCTTT. Amino acids: CASSGFGNTEAFF.

The table lists this clone with a few counts. The chain couples TRBV7-8 to TRBJ2-5, with 12 bases identical to TRBD2. The CDR3 sequence is 16 residues long. The junction had 5 bases not matched to a gene; V was cut back by 5 bases and J by 1 base. Germline CDR1 reads SGHVS; CDR2 reads FQNEAQ. The CDR3 region has the DNA TGTGCCAGCAGCCCAACTAGCGGGGGGATCCAAGAGACCCAGTACTTC. Its translation: CASSPTSGGIQETQYF.

This clone came up a few times. The gene calls are TRBV6-6 and TRBJ1-5; D is ambiguous. The CDR3 is 14 residues long. CDR1 is MNHNY, CDR2 SVGAGI, per germline (reference sequence). The V gene lost 6 bases and the J gene lost 3 bases, with 12 bases spanning the gap. As DNA, the CDR3 is TGTGCCAGCAGCCACCCGGGATCCAATCAGCCCCAGCATTTT. Translated: CASSHPGSNQPQHF.

The V gene is TRBV11-3, the J gene TRBJ2-3; D may be TRBD1 or TRBD2 (5 bases each). This CDR3 has 16 residues. V lost 5 bases, J lost 5 bases, and 20 bases lay in between. Germline V gene lookup returns CDR1 SGHNT and CDR2 YENEEA. The CDR3 DNA is TGTGCCAGCAGCGGACCGGGACGGGAACTTGGAGATACGCAGTATTTT. This gives the protein CASSGPGRELGDTQYF.

The chain joins TRBV25-1 to TRBJ2-2, with TRBD1 matching 12 bases. Trimming cost V 11 bases and J 6 bases; bases outside gene matches: 16. CDR3 size: 17 residues. Germline CDR1 is MGHDK and CDR2 is SYGVNS. CDR3 residues: CACSGGQGAKLPGELFF. The DNA for the CDR3 is TGTGCCTGCTCCGGGGGACAGGGGGCGAAACTACCCGGGGAGCTGTTTTTT.

This clone was observed once. The chain is built from TRBV11-2 and TRBJ1-2; D is unclear. The germline V gene has CDR1 SGHAT and CDR2 FQNNGV. The length of the CDR3 is 15 residues. The V and J ends lost 1 base and 0 bases respectively, with 9 bases between them. CDR3 region: CASSLGGSPNYGYTF. CDR3 coding DNA: TGTGCCAGCAGCTTAGGAGGGTCTCCTAACTATGGCTACACCTTC.

The gene calls are TRBV7-9 and TRBJ1-1; D call uncertain. V lost 2 bases, J lost 4 bases, and 5 bases lay in between. This CDR3 region has 12 residues. Germline lookup yields CDR1 SEHNR and CDR2 FQNEAQ (reference sequence). The CDR3 is CASSLPSTEAFF. CDR3 nucleotides: TGTGCCAGCAGCTTACCTAGCACTGAAGCTTTCTTT. Complete variable domain (other parts from reference TRBV7-9 and TRBJ1-1): DTGVSQNPRHKITKRGQNVTFRCDPISEHNRLYWYRQTLGQGPEFLTYFQNEAQLEKSRLLSDRFSAERPKGSFSTLEIQRTEQGDSAMYLCASSLPSTEAFFGQGTRLTVV.

The chain recombines TRBV4-1 with TRBJ2-5, with 10 bases lining up with TRBD2. Germline trimming cut 2 bases from V and 1 base from J; bases unmatched to any gene: 1. Germline-derived CDR1 and CDR2 are MGHRA and YSYEKL. The CDR3 is 15 residues long. The CDR3 DNA reads as TGCGCCAGCAGCCAACAGCGGGGGGGCCAAGAGACCCAGTACTTC. Residues: CASSQQRGGQETQYF.

This clone has only a few counts. This chain connects TRBV5-6 to TRBJ2-7; perhaps TRBD1 as D (8 bases). Trimming shortened V by 4 bases and J by 4 bases, and 15 bases separated the two germline ends. This CDR3 comprises 14 residues. CDR1 and CDR2 from the germline V gene are SGHDT and YYEEEE. The CDR3 here is CASSSGTGAYEQYF. In DNA, the CDR3 is TGTGCCAGCAGCAGCGGGACAGGAGCTTACGAGCAGTACTTC. Based on the CDR3 plus reference TRBV5-6 and TRBJ2-7, the full variable domain is DAGVTQSPTHLIKTRGQQVTLRCSPKSGHDTVSWYQQALGQGPQFIFQYYEEEERQRGNFPDRFSGHQFPNYSSELNVNALLLGDSALYLCASSSGTGAYEQYFGPGTRLTVT.

This CDR3 reads CASRGDTQYF. The DNA for the CDR3 is TGCGCCAGCAGGGGTGATACGCAGTATTTT. The chain combines TRBV5-1 with TRBJ2-3; unclear D gene. The CDR3 spans 10 residues. The V end was cut by 5 bases, the J end by 6 bases, with 4 bases between. Germline-derived CDR1 and CDR2 are SGHRS and YFSETQ.

In DNA, the CDR3 is TGTGCCAGCAGCCAAGAGGGGCACCGGGGACAGGGGGATTCGGATGGCTACACCTTC. Encoded protein: CASSQEGHRGQGDSDGYTF. V usage is TRBV14 and J usage is TRBJ1-2; TRBD1 aligns across 11 bases. CDR1 SGHDN and CDR2 FVKESK come from the germline V gene. Trimming cost V 0 bases and J 6 bases; bases outside gene matches: 15. This CDR3 comprises 19 residues.

This clone has a handful of counts. This chain connects TRBV7-9 to TRBJ2-6; possible D gene TRBD1, 5 bases. V was shortened by 2 bases and J by 0 bases, with 14 bases between the two germline ends. This CDR3 contains 18 residues. The V gene's germline CDR1 is SEHNR and CDR2 FQNEAQ (reference sequence). CDR3 sequence: CASSLPQRQHSGANVLTF. The CDR3 DNA is TGTGCCAGCAGCTTACCCCAGAGACAGCACTCTGGGGCCAACGTCCTGACTTTC.

CDR3 bases: TGTGCCAGCAGCTTAGGATCAGGGGGCAACTATGGCTACACCTTC. Protein product: CASSLGSGGNYGYTF. V is TRBV11-2 and J is TRBJ1-2; 8 nucleotides agree with TRBD1. J lost 2 bases, V lost 1 base, and 3 bases had no gene match. This CDR3 is built from 15 residues. Germline values: CDR1 SGHAT, CDR2 FQNNGV.

This rearrangement joins TRBV29-1 to TRBJ1-4; TRBD1 aligns across 8 bases. Per germline, CDR1 SQVTM and CDR2 ANQGSEA. CDR3 length equals 17 residues. J lost 5 bases, V lost 4 bases, and 15 bases had no gene match. The CDR3 bases are TGCAGCGTTGGGGATTCCCAGGGGGCGACTCTAAATGAAAAACTGTTTTTT. It is translated as CSVGDSQGATLNEKLFF.